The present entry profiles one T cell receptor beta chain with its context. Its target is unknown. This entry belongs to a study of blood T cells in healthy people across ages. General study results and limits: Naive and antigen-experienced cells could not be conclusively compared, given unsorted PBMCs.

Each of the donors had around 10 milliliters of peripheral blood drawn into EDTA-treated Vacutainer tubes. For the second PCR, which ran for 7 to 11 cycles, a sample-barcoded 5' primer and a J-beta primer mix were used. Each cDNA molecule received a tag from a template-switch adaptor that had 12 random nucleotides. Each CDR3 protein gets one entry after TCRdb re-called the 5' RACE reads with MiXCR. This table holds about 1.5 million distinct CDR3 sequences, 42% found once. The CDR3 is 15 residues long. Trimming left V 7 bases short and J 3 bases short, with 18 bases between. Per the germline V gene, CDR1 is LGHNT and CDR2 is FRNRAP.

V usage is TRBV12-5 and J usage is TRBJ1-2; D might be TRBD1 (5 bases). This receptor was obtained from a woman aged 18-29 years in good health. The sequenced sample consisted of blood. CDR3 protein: CASAPGARGHYGYTF. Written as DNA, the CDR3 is TGTGCTAGTGCCCCCGGAGCGCGGGGCCACTATGGCTACACCTTC.